The T cell receptor (beta chain) under discussion was sequenced for a study of Graves' ophthalmopathy and Graves' hyperthyroidism. The wider study: Peripheral blood was gathered at first diagnosis, ahead of any treatment whatsoever.

This clonotype appeared many times. The antigen is unknown. It was from more than 9 ml of fresh peripheral blood that the PBMCs came. Regarding the study as a whole: Cross-validated, the 13-signature model showed 87.88%/81.08% sensitivity/specificity, and 80%/75% in the test set. The majority of expanded thyroid clonotypes above 0.001 frequency also occurred in blood.

Amplified TCR beta CDR3 regions were obtained using RNA transcripts as template. After a first-round RT-PCR with HTBI primers, a second-round multiplex PCR was run. Each CDR3 protein is one row after TCRdb ran MiXCR on the multiplex PCR reads. The repertoire has 200,000 to 250,000 distinct CDR3 sequences, roughly a fifth of them found once; the top ten carry 35% to 55%. Sequenced: peripheral blood. The sequence derives from a woman aged 45-65 years with Graves' ophthalmopathy.

In DNA, the CDR3 is TGTGCCAGCAGTTTTAGGGAAGGGACTGAAGCTTTCTTT. It translates to CASSFREGTEAFF. J is TRBJ1-1 and V is TRBV27, with D unresolved. Germline V gene data show CDR1 as MNHEY and CDR2 as SMNVEV (reference sequence). Trimming took 3 bases from V and 5 from J, leaving 10 bases between them. CDR3 size: 13 residues.